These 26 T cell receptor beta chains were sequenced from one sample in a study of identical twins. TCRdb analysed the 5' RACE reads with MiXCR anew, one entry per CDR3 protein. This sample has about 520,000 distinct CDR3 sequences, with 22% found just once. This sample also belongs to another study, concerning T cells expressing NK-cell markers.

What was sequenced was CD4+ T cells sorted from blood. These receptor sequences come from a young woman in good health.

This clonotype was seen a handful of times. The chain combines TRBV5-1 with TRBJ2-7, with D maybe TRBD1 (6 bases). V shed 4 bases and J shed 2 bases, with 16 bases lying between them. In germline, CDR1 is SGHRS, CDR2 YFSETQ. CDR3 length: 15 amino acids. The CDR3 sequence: CASSVQQGIAYEQYF. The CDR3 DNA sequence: TGCGCCAGCAGCGTGCAACAGGGTATTGCCTACGAGCAGTACTTC.

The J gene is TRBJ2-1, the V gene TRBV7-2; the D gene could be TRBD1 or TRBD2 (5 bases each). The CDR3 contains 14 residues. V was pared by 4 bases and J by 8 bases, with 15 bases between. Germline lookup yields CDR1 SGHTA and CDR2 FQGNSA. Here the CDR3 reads CASSSSGPEDEQFF. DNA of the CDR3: TGTGCCAGCAGCTCCTCAGGGCCGGAGGATGAGCAGTTCTTC. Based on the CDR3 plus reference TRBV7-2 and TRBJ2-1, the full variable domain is GAGVSQSPSNKVTEKGKDVELRCDPISGHTALYWYRQSLGQGLEFLIYFQGNSAPDKSGLPSDRFSAERTGGSVSTLTIQRTQQEDSAVYLCASSSSGPEDEQFFGPGTRLTVL.

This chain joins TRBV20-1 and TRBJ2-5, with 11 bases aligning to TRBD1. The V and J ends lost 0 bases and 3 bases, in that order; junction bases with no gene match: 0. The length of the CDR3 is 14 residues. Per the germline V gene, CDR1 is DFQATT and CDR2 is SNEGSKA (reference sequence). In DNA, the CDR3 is TGCAGTGCTAGAGAGGGACAGGGGGAAGAGACCCAGTACTTC. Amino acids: CSAREGQGEETQYF.

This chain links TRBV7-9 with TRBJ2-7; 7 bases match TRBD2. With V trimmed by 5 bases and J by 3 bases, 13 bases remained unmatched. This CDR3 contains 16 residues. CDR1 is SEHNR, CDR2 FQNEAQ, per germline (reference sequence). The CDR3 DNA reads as TGTGCCAGCAGCCCCCTTCGTGCGGGAGACAACTACGAGCAGTACTTC. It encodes CASSPLRAGDNYEQYF.

CDR3 bases: TGTGCCAGCAGTTACGATGGCCGGGGAGACTCTGGAAACACCATATATTTT. Translation: CASSYDGRGDSGNTIYF. The V gene is TRBV6-2 or TRBV6-3, the J gene TRBJ1-3; D gene unclear. The V end was cut by 2 bases, the J end by 0 bases, with 14 bases between. The CDR3 totals 17 residues. Germline V gives CDR1 MNHEY, CDR2 SVGEGT.

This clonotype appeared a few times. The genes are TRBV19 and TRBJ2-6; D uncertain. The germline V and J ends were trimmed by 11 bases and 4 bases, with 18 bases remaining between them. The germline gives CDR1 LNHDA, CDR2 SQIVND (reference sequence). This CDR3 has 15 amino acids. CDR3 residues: CAAKTISSGANVLTF. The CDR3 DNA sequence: TGTGCCGCCAAGACCATTTCTTCCGGGGCCAACGTCCTGACTTTC.

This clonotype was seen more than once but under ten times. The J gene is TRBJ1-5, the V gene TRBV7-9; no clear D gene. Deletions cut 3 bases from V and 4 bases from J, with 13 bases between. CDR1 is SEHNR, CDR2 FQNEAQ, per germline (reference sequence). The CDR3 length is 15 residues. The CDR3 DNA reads TGTGCCAGCAGCTTCGATCCTGTTCGGAATCAGCCCCAGCATTTT. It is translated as CASSFDPVRNQPQHF. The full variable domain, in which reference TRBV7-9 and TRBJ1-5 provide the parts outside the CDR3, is DTGVSQNPRHKITKRGQNVTFRCDPISEHNRLYWYRQTLGQGPEFLTYFQNEAQLEKSRLLSDRFSAERPKGSFSTLEIQRTEQGDSAMYLCASSFDPVRNQPQHFGDGTRLSIL.

The CDR3 nucleotides read TGCAGTGCTAGAGATTCGGGGGAAGGGTTCGAAAAACTGTTTTTT. This translates into CSARDSGEGFEKLFF. The J gene is TRBJ1-4, the V gene TRBV20-1; D perhaps matches TRBD1 (5 bases). Trimming cost V 0 bases and J 8 bases, with 16 bases left between them. The CDR3 sequence is 15 residues long. Per the germline V gene, CDR1 is DFQATT and CDR2 is SNEGSKA (reference sequence).

Written as DNA, the CDR3 is TGTGCCAGCACGGTGCACGCGAGGGGAATGGCTGAAGCTTTCTTT. Translating gives CASTVHARGMAEAFF. The chain joins TRBV12-3 or TRBV12-4 to TRBJ1-1; a possible D gene is TRBD1 (5 bases). V gave up 7 bases and J gave up 6 bases, with 21 bases separating them. The CDR3 contains 15 residues.

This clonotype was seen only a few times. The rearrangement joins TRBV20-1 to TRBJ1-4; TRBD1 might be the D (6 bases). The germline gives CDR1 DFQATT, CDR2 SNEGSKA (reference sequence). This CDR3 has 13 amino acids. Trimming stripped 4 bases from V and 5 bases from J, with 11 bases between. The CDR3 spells CSATRGRNEKLFF. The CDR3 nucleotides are TGCAGTGCTACCCGGGGGCGCAATGAAAAACTGTTTTTT.

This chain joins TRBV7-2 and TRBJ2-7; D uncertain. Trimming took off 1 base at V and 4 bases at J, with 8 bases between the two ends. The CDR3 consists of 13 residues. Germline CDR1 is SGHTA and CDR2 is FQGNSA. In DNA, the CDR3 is TGTGCCAGCAGCTTAGAGAATTCGTACGAGCAGTACTTC. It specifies CASSLENSYEQYF.

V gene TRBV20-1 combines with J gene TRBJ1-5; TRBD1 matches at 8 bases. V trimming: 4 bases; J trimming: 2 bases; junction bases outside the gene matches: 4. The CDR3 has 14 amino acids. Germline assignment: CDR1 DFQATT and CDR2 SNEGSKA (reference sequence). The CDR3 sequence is CSAKGQGGNQPQHF. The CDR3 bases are TGCAGTGCTAAAGGACAGGGCGGCAATCAGCCCCAGCATTTT.

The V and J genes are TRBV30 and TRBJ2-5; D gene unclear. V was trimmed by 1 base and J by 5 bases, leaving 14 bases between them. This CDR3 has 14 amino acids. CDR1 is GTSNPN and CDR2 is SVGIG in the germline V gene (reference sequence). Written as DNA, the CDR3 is TGTGCCTGGAGTGAGAGCTGGAGCTTTGAGACCCAGTACTTC. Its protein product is CAWSESWSFETQYF. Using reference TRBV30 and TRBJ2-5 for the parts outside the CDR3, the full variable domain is SQTIHQWPATLVQPVGSPLSLECTVEGTSNPNLYWYRQAAGRGLQLLFYSVGIGQISSEVPQNLSASRPQDRQFILSSKKLLLSDSGFYLCAWSESWSFETQYFGPGTRLLVL.

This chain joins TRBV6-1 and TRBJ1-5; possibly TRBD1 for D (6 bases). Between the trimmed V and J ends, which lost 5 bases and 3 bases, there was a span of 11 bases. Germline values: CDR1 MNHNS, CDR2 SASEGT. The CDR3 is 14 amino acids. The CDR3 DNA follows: TGTGCCAGCAGTCGAACAGGGAACAATCAGCCCCAGCATTTT. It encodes CASSRTGNNQPQHF.

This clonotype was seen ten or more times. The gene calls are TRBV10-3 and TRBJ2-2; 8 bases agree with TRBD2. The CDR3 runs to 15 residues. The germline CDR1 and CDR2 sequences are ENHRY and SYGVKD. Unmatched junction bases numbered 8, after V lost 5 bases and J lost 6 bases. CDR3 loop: CAISLYSGGAGELFF. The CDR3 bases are TGTGCCATCAGTCTATACTCCGGGGGGGCCGGGGAGCTGTTTTTT.

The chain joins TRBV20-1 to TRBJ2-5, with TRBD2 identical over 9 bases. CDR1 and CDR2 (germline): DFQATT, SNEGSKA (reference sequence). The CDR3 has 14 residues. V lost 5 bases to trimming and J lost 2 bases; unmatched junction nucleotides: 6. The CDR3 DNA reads TGCAGTGCTTTTAAGACTAGCGGTCAAGAGACCCAGTACTTC. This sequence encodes CSAFKTSGQETQYF.

Here the CDR3 DNA reads TGCAGTGCCTCGCCCCAGGGGAGCAATCAGCCCCAGCATTTT. It encodes CSASPQGSNQPQHF. V is TRBV20-1 and J is TRBJ1-5, with D possibly TRBD1 on 6 matching bases. V lost 6 bases and J lost 1, with 13 bases in between. Germline-derived CDR1 and CDR2 are DFQATT and SNEGSKA (reference sequence). The CDR3 spans 14 residues.

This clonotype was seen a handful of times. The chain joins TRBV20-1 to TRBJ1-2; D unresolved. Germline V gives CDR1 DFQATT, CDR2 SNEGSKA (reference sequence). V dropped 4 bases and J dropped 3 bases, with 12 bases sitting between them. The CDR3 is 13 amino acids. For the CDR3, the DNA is TGCAGTGCTAACCTCGCAAGAGACTATGGCTACACCTTC. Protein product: CSANLARDYGYTF.

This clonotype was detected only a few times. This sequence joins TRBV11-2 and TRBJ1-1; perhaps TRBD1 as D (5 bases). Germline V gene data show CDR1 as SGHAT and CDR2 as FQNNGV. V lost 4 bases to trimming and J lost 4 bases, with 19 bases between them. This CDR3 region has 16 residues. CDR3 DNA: TGTGCCAGCAGCTCAGGACGGGTCATGGGGGGCACTGAAGCTTTCTTT. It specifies CASSSGRVMGGTEAFF. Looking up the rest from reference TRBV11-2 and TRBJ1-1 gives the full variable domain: EAGVAQSPRYKIIEKRQSVAFWCNPISGHATLYWYQQILGQGPKLLIQFQNNGVVDDSQLPKDRFSAERLKGVDSTLKIQPAKLEDSAVYLCASSSGRVMGGTEAFFGQGTRLTVV.

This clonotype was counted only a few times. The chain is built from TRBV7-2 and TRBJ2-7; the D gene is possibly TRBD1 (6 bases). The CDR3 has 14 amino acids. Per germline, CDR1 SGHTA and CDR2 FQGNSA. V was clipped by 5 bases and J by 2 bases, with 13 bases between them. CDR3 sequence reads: CASSPGVGAYEQYF. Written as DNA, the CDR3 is TGTGCCAGCAGCCCAGGGGTAGGGGCCTACGAGCAGTACTTC.

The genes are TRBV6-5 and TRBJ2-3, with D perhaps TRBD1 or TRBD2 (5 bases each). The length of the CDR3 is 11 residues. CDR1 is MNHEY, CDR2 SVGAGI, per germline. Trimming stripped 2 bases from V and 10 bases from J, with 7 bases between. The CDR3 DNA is TGTGCCAGCAGTTACGGGGGACCGCAGTATTTT. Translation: CASSYGGPQYF.

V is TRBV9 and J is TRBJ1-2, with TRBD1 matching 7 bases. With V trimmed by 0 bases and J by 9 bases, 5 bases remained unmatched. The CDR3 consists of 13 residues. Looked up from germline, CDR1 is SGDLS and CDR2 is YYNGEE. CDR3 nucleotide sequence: TGTGCCAGCAGCGTAGTGGGACAGTCACGCTACACCTTC. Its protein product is CASSVVGQSRYTF.

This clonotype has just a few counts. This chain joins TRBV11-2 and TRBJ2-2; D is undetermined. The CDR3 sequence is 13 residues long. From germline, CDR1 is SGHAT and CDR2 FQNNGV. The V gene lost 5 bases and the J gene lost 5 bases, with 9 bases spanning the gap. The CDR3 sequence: CASSVQGTGELFF. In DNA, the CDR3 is TGTGCCAGCAGCGTACAAGGGACCGGGGAGCTGTTTTTT.

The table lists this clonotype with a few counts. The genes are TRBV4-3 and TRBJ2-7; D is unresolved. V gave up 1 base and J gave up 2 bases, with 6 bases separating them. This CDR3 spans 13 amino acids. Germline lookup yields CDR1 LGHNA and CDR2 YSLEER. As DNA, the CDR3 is TGCGCCAGCAGCCAAGCGAAAACCTACGAGCAGTACTTC. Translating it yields CASSQAKTYEQYF.

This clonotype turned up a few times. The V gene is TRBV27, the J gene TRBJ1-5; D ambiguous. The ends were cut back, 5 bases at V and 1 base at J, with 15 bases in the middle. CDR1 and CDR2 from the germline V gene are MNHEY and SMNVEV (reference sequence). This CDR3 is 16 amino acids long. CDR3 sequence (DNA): TGTGCCAGCAGTCCACGACGAGCTCCAAGCAATCAGCCCCAGCATTTT. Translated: CASSPRRAPSNQPQHF.

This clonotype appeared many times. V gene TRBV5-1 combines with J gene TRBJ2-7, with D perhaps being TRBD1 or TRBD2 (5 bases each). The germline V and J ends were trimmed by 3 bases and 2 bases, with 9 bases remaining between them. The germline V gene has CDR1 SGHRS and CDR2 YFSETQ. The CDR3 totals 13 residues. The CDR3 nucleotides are TGCGCCAGCAGCTGGACGGGACCCTACGAGCAGTACTTC. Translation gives CASSWTGPYEQYF. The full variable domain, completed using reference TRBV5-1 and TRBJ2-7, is KAGVTQTPRYLIKTRGQQVTLSCSPISGHRSVSWYQQTPGQGLQFLFEYFSETQRNKGNFPGRFSGRQFSNSRSEMNVSTLELGDSALYLCASSWTGPYEQYFGPGTRLTVT.